This TCR beta chain was profiled in a study of shared clonotypes between healthy human individuals. Genomic DNA of every subset was divided equally among multiple immunoSEQ plates. TCRdb keeps only in-frame clones here, not all; method: immunoSEQ multiplex PCR. This sample carries about a million clones, roughly 70% of them seen once, and the ten largest clones take approximately 1.5%. The CDR3 consists of 16 residues. Germline V CDR1 and CDR2: SGHNT, YYREEE (reference sequence). V dropped 1 base and J dropped 1 base, with 14 bases sitting between them. Sequenced input: memory CD4+ T cells sorted from blood. Subset in this sample: CD45RA-negative fraction. The TCR comes from a man between 18 and 29 years old in good health. V is TRBV5-4 and J is TRBJ1-2; D remains ambiguous. CDR3 nucleotides: TGTGCCAGCAGCTTGACTGTTGGACGGCTTAACTATGGCTACACCTTC. Encoded protein: CASSLTVGRLNYGYTF. The full variable domain, in which reference TRBV5-4 and TRBJ1-2 provide the parts outside the CDR3, is ETGVTQSPTHLIKTRGQQVTLRCSSQSGHNTVSWYQQALGQGPQFIFQYYREEENGRGNFPPRFSGLQFPNYSSELNVNALELDDSALYLCASSLTVGRLNYGYTFGSGTRLTVV.